Presented here are 9 T cell receptor beta chains from one specimen sequenced in a study of blood T cell repertoires in COVID-19. Using immunoSEQ multiplex PCR, the repertoire was profiled, and TCRdb retains in-frame clones only, with some absent. The sample has some 210,000 clones; more than 80% are singletons. The specimen sequenced was PBMCs or T cells enriched from blood (not recorded which). The receptors come from a man between 40 and 49 years old who had recovered from COVID-19.

This chain uses TRBV7-2 with TRBJ2-1, with D maybe TRBD2 (5 bases). Trimming cost V 3 bases and J 7 bases, with 13 bases left between them. The CDR3 loop spans 14 amino acids. In germline, CDR1 is SGHTA, CDR2 FQGNSA. The chain's CDR3 is CASSFTRSGNEQFF. The CDR3 bases are TGTGCCAGCAGCTTTACTAGATCCGGGAATGAGCAGTTCTTC.

This chain links TRBV5-1 with TRBJ1-5; TRBD1 aligns across 9 bases. The CDR3 sequence is 16 residues long. V shed 4 bases, J shed 0 bases, and the junction held 5 bases outside the gene matches. CDR1 is SGHRS and CDR2 is YFSETQ in the germline V gene. CDR3 loop: CASSPGTGISNQPQHF. The CDR3 DNA reads as TGCGCCAGCAGCCCAGGGACAGGGATTAGCAATCAGCCCCAGCATTTT.

CDR3 in amino acids: CSVVRRAVLHFSGANVLTF. DNA for the CDR3: TGCAGCGTTGTGCGCAGGGCCGTCCTCCATTTCTCTGGGGCCAACGTCCTGACTTTC. The gene calls are TRBV29-1 and TRBJ2-6; TRBD1 might be the D (5 bases). CDR1 is SQVTM and CDR2 is ANQGSEA in the germline V gene. The V gene lost 4 bases and the J gene lost 0 bases, with 22 bases spanning the gap. The CDR3 length is 19 residues.

The V and J genes are TRBV5-8 and TRBJ1-1; perhaps TRBD1 as D (6 bases). Trimming stripped 1 base from V and 6 bases from J, with 10 bases between. The germline CDR1 and CDR2 sequences are SGHTS and YDEGEE. The CDR3 loop spans 13 amino acids. The chain's CDR3 is CASSLTGKSEAFF. As DNA, the CDR3 is TGTGCCAGCAGCTTGACAGGGAAGTCTGAAGCTTTCTTT. Full variable domain (outside the CDR3, taken from reference TRBV5-8 and TRBJ1-1): EAGVTQSPTHLIKTRGQQATLRCSPISGHTSVYWYQQALGLGLQFLLWYDEGEERNRGNFPPRFSGRQFPNYSSELNVNALELEDSALYLCASSLTGKSEAFFGQGTRLTVV.

The V gene is TRBV5-1, the J gene TRBJ2-6, with D perhaps TRBD2 (5 bases). CDR1 is SGHRS, CDR2 YFSETQ, per germline. The ends were cut back, 6 bases at V and 2 bases at J, with 12 bases in the middle. The CDR3 totals 15 residues. CDR3 in amino acids: CASNDGSAGANVLTF. The CDR3 DNA follows: TGCGCCAGCAATGATGGGAGCGCTGGGGCCAACGTCCTGACTTTC. The full variable domain, rest sourced from reference TRBV5-1 and TRBJ2-6, is KAGVTQTPRYLIKTRGQQVTLSCSPISGHRSVSWYQQTPGQGLQFLFEYFSETQRNKGNFPGRFSGRQFSNSRSEMNVSTLELGDSALYLCASNDGSAGANVLTFGAGSRLTVL.

This clone came up a few times. The rearrangement uses TRBV20-1 and TRBJ1-4; D remains unclear. Germline CDR1 DFQATT, CDR2 SNEGSKA (reference sequence). The ends were cut back, 8 bases at V and 7 bases at J, with 8 bases in the middle. The length of the CDR3 is 10 residues. The CDR3 DNA follows: TGCAGTCCCTTTTCTGAAAAACTGTTTTTT. Its protein product is CSPFSEKLFF.

This chain links TRBV6-5 with TRBJ1-5; a weak D match, TRBD1 (5 bases). Germline V gene lookup returns CDR1 MNHEY and CDR2 SVGAGI. The V and J ends lost 5 bases and 7 bases respectively, with 9 bases between them. The CDR3 length is 12 residues. The CDR3 bases are TGTGCCAGCAGTCGCGGGGGACAGCCCCAGCATTTT. Encoded protein: CASSRGGQPQHF.

This clone has a handful of counts. V usage is TRBV9 and J usage is TRBJ2-7; D gene ambiguous. The CDR3 extends over 14 amino acids. V lost 0 bases and J 4 bases, leaving 11 bases between the germline ends. Germline values: CDR1 SGDLS, CDR2 YYNGEE. The CDR3 nucleotides are TGTGCCAGCAGCGTAGCTGGGCAGCATTACGAGCAGTACTTC. Its protein product is CASSVAGQHYEQYF. The entire variable domain, with the rest obtained from reference TRBV9 and TRBJ2-7, is as follows: DSGVTQTPKHLITATGQRVTLRCSPRSGDLSVYWYQQSLDQGLQFLIQYYNGEERAKGNILERFSAQQFPDLHSELNLSSLELGDSALYFCASSVAGQHYEQYFGPGTRLTVT.

The chain recombines TRBV20-1 with TRBJ1-2; no clear D gene. This CDR3 has 9 residues. CDR1 is DFQATT and CDR2 is SNEGSKA in the germline V gene (reference sequence). CDR3 sequence: CSHNYGYTF. The CDR3 nucleotides are TGCAGCCATAACTATGGCTACACCTTC.